The 15 T cell receptor beta chains given below trace back to one sample, sequenced in a study of cytomegalovirus exposure and HLA in healthy donors. Vbeta (60) and Jbeta (13) primers were used in the PCR. TCRdb's copy holds only in-frame clones and misses some; the assay was immunoSEQ multiplex PCR. This sample yields some 100,000 clones, of which roughly 77% are seen a single time; around 3.8% belongs to the top ten. Sequenced input: PBMCs. Source of these receptors: a woman aged 50 to 65 in good health and CMV-seropositive.

This chain joins TRBV18 and TRBJ2-3; possibly TRBD1 for D (8 bases). The CDR3 sequence is 15 residues long. Germline loops: CDR1 KGHSH, CDR2 LQKENI. Trimming cost V 4 bases and J 4 bases, with 15 bases left between them. In nucleotides, the CDR3 is TGTGCCAGCTCACAGCGACAGGGGAGGGCAGATACGCAGTATTTT. Translated: CASSQRQGRADTQYF.

The gene calls are TRBV6-1 and TRBJ1-2; D is perhaps TRBD1 (6 bases). CDR3 length: 14 residues. From germline, CDR1 is MNHNS and CDR2 SASEGT. Trimming left V 6 bases short and J 3 bases short, with 14 bases between. CDR3 in DNA: TGTGCCAGCAGAGCACAGGGTAGGGACTATGGCTACACCTTC. Protein product: CASRAQGRDYGYTF.

This chain connects TRBV30 to TRBJ1-1; D possibly corresponds to TRBD1 (6 bases). Germline CDR1 and CDR2: GTSNPN and SVGIG (reference sequence). This CDR3 is 15 amino acids long. Trimming cost V 4 bases and J 7 bases, with 22 bases left between them. Written as DNA, the CDR3 is TGTGCCTGGACCCCCTTGGGGGGGCAGCGCCGTGAAGCTTTCTTT. It translates to CAWTPLGGQRREAFF.

This chain uses TRBV5-1 with TRBJ2-7; the D is unclear. The CDR3 consists of 14 residues. Germline CDR1 and CDR2: SGHRS and YFSETQ. Trimming took off 1 base at V and 0 bases at J, with 8 bases between the two ends. In nucleotides, the CDR3 is TGCGCCAGCAGCTTGATACGGAGCTCCTACGAGCAGTACTTC. This gives the protein CASSLIRSSYEQYF.

This clone appeared a few times. This chain links TRBV7-8 with TRBJ1-1, with D possibly matching TRBD1 (6 bases). The CDR3 spans 15 residues. From germline, CDR1 is SGHVS and CDR2 FQNEAQ. Deletions cut 2 bases from V and 1 base from J, with 11 bases between. CDR3 DNA sequence: TGTGCCAGCAGCTTACGGGACATTTCGAACACTGAAGCTTTCTTT. It yields the protein CASSLRDISNTEAFF. Full variable domain (rest looked up from reference TRBV7-8 and TRBJ1-1): GAGVSQSPRYKVAKRGQDVALRCDPISGHVSLFWYQQALGQGPEFLTYFQNEAQLDKSGLPSDRFFAERPEGSVSTLKIQRTQQEDSAVYLCASSLRDISNTEAFFGQGTRLTVV.

The V and J genes are TRBV9 and TRBJ2-3, with D unclear. Trimming left V 0 bases short and J 0 bases short, with 11 bases between. CDR1 is SGDLS and CDR2 is YYNGEE in the germline V gene. The CDR3 has 16 residues. The CDR3 nucleotides read TGTGCCAGCAGCGTAGCTTGGAGCCCTAGCACAGATACGCAGTATTTT. Encoded protein: CASSVAWSPSTDTQYF. The variable domain in full, with the rest retrieved from reference TRBV9 and TRBJ2-3, is DSGVTQTPKHLITATGQRVTLRCSPRSGDLSVYWYQQSLDQGLQFLIQYYNGEERAKGNILERFSAQQFPDLHSELNLSSLELGDSALYFCASSVAWSPSTDTQYFGPGTRLTVL.

This clone was seen more than once but under ten times. This sequence joins TRBV10-1 and TRBJ2-2; D is unresolved. The CDR3 runs to 12 residues. Germline V gene lookup returns CDR1 WNHNN and CDR2 SYGVQD (reference sequence). Between the trimmed V and J ends, which lost 0 bases and 6 bases, there was a span of 2 bases. Written as DNA, the CDR3 is TGCGCCAGCAGTGAGTCCGCCGGGGAGCTGTTTTTT. Amino acid sequence: CASSESAGELFF.

The chain employs TRBV11-1 and TRBJ1-1, with D hard to call. The CDR3 has 13 residues. Germline CDR1 and CDR2: SGHAT and FQDESV (reference sequence). V lost 1 base and J 7 bases, leaving 10 bases between the germline ends. The CDR3: CASSLVPGNEAFF. The CDR3 bases are TGTGCCAGCAGCTTAGTCCCGGGAAATGAAGCTTTCTTT.

The V and J genes are TRBV5-8 and TRBJ2-1; TRBD2 matches 14 bases. CDR1 and CDR2 from the germline V gene are SGHTS and YDEGEE. The V gene end was trimmed by 0 bases and the J gene end by 6 bases; junction bases not matched to a gene: 8. This CDR3 is built from 18 residues. The CDR3 sequence: CASSLGLAGGFPSNEQFF. The CDR3 bases are TGTGCCAGCAGCTTGGGACTAGCGGGAGGGTTCCCATCCAATGAGCAGTTCTTC.

A few counts support this clone. The rearrangement links TRBV30 to TRBJ2-5; TRBD1 matches 7 bases. CDR3 size: 12 residues. J lost 8 bases, V lost 2 bases, and 5 bases had no gene match. Germline CDR1 GTSNPN, CDR2 SVGIG (reference sequence). In nucleotides, the CDR3 is TGTGCCTGGAGTCTTAACAGGGGCACCCAGTACTTC. Its translation: CAWSLNRGTQYF.

The chain joins TRBV30 to TRBJ1-1; D remains ambiguous. CDR1 GTSNPN and CDR2 SVGIG come from the germline V gene (reference sequence). The CDR3 runs 10 residues. Trimming stripped 4 bases from V and 6 bases from J, with 6 bases between. CDR3 region: CAWKRSEAFF. CDR3 sequence (DNA): TGTGCCTGGAAGAGATCTGAAGCTTTCTTT.

The chain is built from TRBV30 and TRBJ1-2, with D hard to call. Looked up from germline, CDR1 is GTSNPN and CDR2 is SVGIG (reference sequence). CDR3 length equals 13 residues. Trimming took off 1 base at V and 6 bases at J, with 12 bases between the two ends. CDR3 DNA: TGTGCCTGGAGTGGCGGGTTTGGGAATGGCTACACCTTC. Its protein is CAWSGGFGNGYTF.

This rearrangement joins TRBV6-5 to TRBJ2-7; a possible D gene is TRBD2 (5 bases). The V gene lost 5 bases and the J gene lost 4 bases, with 15 bases spanning the gap. This CDR3 region has 14 residues. Germline V gene data show CDR1 as MNHEY and CDR2 as SVGAGI. CDR3 bases: TGTGCCAGCAGTGCTAGAGGACTCACTTACGAGCAGTACTTC. It codes for CASSARGLTYEQYF.

The chain carries TRBV30 and TRBJ2-3; D unclear. CDR1 is GTSNPN, CDR2 SVGIG, per germline (reference sequence). The V end was cut by 1 base, the J end by 6 bases, with 8 bases between. CDR3 length: 12 residues. The CDR3 DNA sequence: TGTGCCTGGAGTGACCGTCGGGATACGCAGTATTTT. This translates into CAWSDRRDTQYF.

The rearrangement links TRBV30 to TRBJ2-1; the match to TRBD1 covers 9 bases. Germline CDR1 and CDR2: GTSNPN and SVGIG (reference sequence). V lost 5 bases, J lost 6 bases, and 8 bases stayed unmatched. The CDR3 is made up of 14 amino acids. CDR3 nucleotide sequence: TGTGCCTGGGGGATCTGGACAGGGGTCAATGAGCAGTTCTTC. Encoded protein: CAWGIWTGVNEQFF.